The next 27 T cell receptor beta chains were all read from a single sample in a study of blood T cell repertoires in COVID-19. Libraries were prepared by immunoSEQ multiplex PCR; TCRdb keeps only in-frame clonotypes and omits some of them. The data contain some 150,000 clones, more than 85% of them singletons. The sample comprised peripheral blood. These receptors were taken from a woman between 65 and 79 years old with acute or convalescent COVID-19.

In this sample, this clone turned up once. This rearrangement joins TRBV3-1 (or the pseudogene TRBV3-2) to TRBJ2-1; 7 bases fit TRBD2. The CDR3 contains 16 residues. Germline loops: CDR1 LGHDT, CDR2 YNNKEL (reference sequence). V dropped 4 bases and J dropped 4; count of bases not matched to a gene: 10. The CDR3 DNA is TGTGCCAGCAGCCCCCGATGGAGCGGGGAATACAATGAGCAGTTCTTC. Encoded protein: CASSPRWSGEYNEQFF.

The chain joins TRBV3-1 (or the pseudogene TRBV3-2) to TRBJ1-3, with 7 nucleotides matching TRBD1. The CDR3 runs to 15 residues. In germline, CDR1 is LGHDT, CDR2 YNNKEL (reference sequence). With 4 bases clipped from V and 3 bases from J, the junction kept 6 bases outside the gene matches. The DNA of the CDR3 is TGTGCCAGCAGCCCGGCCCGACAGGGTGGAAACACCATATATTTT. Translating gives CASSPARQGGNTIYF.

The chain employs TRBV11-2 and TRBJ1-1; D gene ambiguous. The V gene lost 5 bases and the J gene lost 1 base, with 8 bases spanning the gap. Germline V gene sequence: CDR1 SGHAT, CDR2 FQNNGV. The CDR3 is 13 amino acids. CDR3 in amino acids: CASSRTQNTEAFF. CDR3 in DNA: TGTGCCAGCAGCCGTACACAGAACACTGAAGCTTTCTTT.

The chain is built from TRBV3-1 (or the pseudogene TRBV3-2) and TRBJ1-4; D ambiguous. V was cut by 8 bases and J by 6 bases, with 13 bases left in between. Germline loops: CDR1 LGHDT, CDR2 YNNKEL (reference sequence). The CDR3 spans 13 residues. This CDR3 reads CASCRTNDEKLFF. DNA of the CDR3: TGTGCCAGCTGTCGAACAAACGATGAAAAACTGTTTTTT.

CDR3 protein: CASSHKSGANVLTF. The CDR3 coding sequence is TGTGCCAGCAGCCACAAATCTGGGGCCAACGTCCTGACTTTC. The rearrangement joins TRBV2 to TRBJ2-6; D uncertain. Per germline, CDR1 SNHLY and CDR2 FYNNEI. Trimming took 6 bases from V and 1 from J, leaving 7 bases between them. The CDR3 runs to 14 residues.

The chain recombines TRBV19 with TRBJ1-6, with D possibly being TRBD1 (5 bases). The CDR3 totals 15 residues. V was clipped by 3 bases and J by 10 bases, with 16 bases between them. Germline V CDR1 and CDR2: LNHDA, SQIVND (reference sequence). The CDR3 region is CASSISGGVRSPLHF. CDR3 coding DNA: TGTGCCAGTAGTATTTCGGGGGGAGTCCGATCACCCCTCCACTTT.

The chain has TRBV27 and TRBJ1-1; D remains ambiguous. CDR3 length: 16 residues. CDR1 and CDR2 from the germline V gene are MNHEY and SMNVEV (reference sequence). V was trimmed by 8 bases and J by 1 base, leaving 20 bases between them. CDR3 protein: CASRFYGRGTNTEAFF. As DNA, the CDR3 is TGTGCCAGCCGCTTCTACGGCCGGGGTACGAACACTGAAGCTTTCTTT.

This chain links TRBV6-4 with TRBJ1-2; TRBD1 might be the D (6 bases). Germline V gene sequence: CDR1 MRHNA, CDR2 SNTAGT. CDR3 length: 13 amino acids. Trimming stripped 5 bases from V and 2 bases from J, with 9 bases between. The CDR3 is CASSHTGNYGYTF. CDR3 coding DNA: TGTGCCAGCAGTCATACAGGGAACTATGGCTACACCTTC.

This rearrangement joins TRBV19 to TRBJ2-7; weak D call: TRBD1 (7 bases). Trimming removed 5 bases at V and 3 bases at J, with 11 bases between. The germline gives CDR1 LNHDA, CDR2 SQIVND (reference sequence). The CDR3 runs to 13 residues. The CDR3 sequence: CASSSQGGYEQYF. CDR3 bases: TGTGCCAGTAGTTCCCAGGGGGGCTACGAGCAGTACTTC.

This clone has only a few counts. This chain links TRBV4-2 with TRBJ1-2, with 8 bases identical to TRBD1. This CDR3 has 16 amino acids. The germline V gene encodes CDR1 LGHNA and CDR2 YNFKEQ. The V gene end was trimmed by 0 bases and the J gene end by 1 base; junction bases not matched to a gene: 4. The CDR3 loop reads CASSQDQDRVNYGYTF. The CDR3 nucleotides are TGTGCCAGCAGCCAAGATCAGGACAGGGTTAACTATGGCTACACCTTC.

The chain couples TRBV7-8 to TRBJ2-5; 8 nucleotides line up with TRBD1. Trimming cost V 5 bases and J 4 bases; bases outside gene matches: 3. Germline lookup yields CDR1 SGHVS and CDR2 FQNEAQ. The CDR3 runs to 13 residues. CDR3 amino acids: CASSHGQGETQYF. The CDR3 region has the DNA TGTGCCAGCAGCCACGGACAGGGAGAGACCCAGTACTTC. The entire variable domain, with the rest obtained from reference TRBV7-8 and TRBJ2-5, is as follows: GAGVSQSPRYKVAKRGQDVALRCDPISGHVSLFWYQQALGQGPEFLTYFQNEAQLDKSGLPSDRFFAERPEGSVSTLKIQRTQQEDSAVYLCASSHGQGETQYFGPGTRLLVL.

The rearrangement joins TRBV4-1 to TRBJ2-3; D is undetermined. The germline CDR1 and CDR2 sequences are MGHRA and YSYEKL. V shed 0 bases and J shed 2 bases, with 9 bases lying between them. The CDR3 totals 15 residues. CDR3: CASSQEATHTDTQYF. CDR3 DNA sequence: TGCGCCAGCAGCCAAGAGGCCACCCACACAGATACGCAGTATTTT.

This clone appeared a single time. The junction shows a germline mismatch at one end, possibly a read error. The chain has TRBV20-1 and TRBJ1-5; D not certain. The CDR3 has 16 amino acids. The germline V gene has CDR1 DFQATT and CDR2 SNEGSKA (reference sequence). The DNA for the CDR3 is TGCAGTGCTAGTTCTGGGCCAAGAATCAGCAGTCAGCCCCAGCATTTT. Amino acids: CSASSGPRISSQPQHF.

CDR3 nucleotides: TGTGCCAGCAGCTTATCCAGCGGGGGTCAAGACACAGATACGCAGTATTTT. Residues: CASSLSSGGQDTDTQYF. The chain recombines TRBV7-9 with TRBJ2-3; 8 positions match TRBD2. Germline V gene sequence: CDR1 SEHNR, CDR2 FQNEAQ (reference sequence). This CDR3 contains 17 residues. With 2 bases clipped from V and 2 bases from J, the junction kept 9 bases outside the gene matches.

The genes are TRBV9 and TRBJ2-7; D perhaps matches TRBD2 (6 bases). Trimming removed 2 bases from V and 7 bases from J, with 22 bases in between. The CDR3 covers 16 residues. Germline assignment: CDR1 SGDLS and CDR2 YYNGEE. The CDR3 reads CASSVRPGGAGGEQYF. The CDR3 coding sequence is TGTGCCAGCAGCGTCCGCCCTGGAGGGGCCGGCGGAGAGCAGTACTTC.

The chain is built from TRBV7-6 and TRBJ2-3; TRBD1 aligns across 7 bases. CDR1 and CDR2 from the germline V gene are SGHVS and FNYEAQ. With 1 base clipped from V and 1 base from J, the junction kept 20 bases outside the gene matches. The CDR3 has 21 residues. The DNA of the CDR3 is TGTGCCAGCAGCTTAGGGACCGGACAGGTCCAACTTGTATTAGGCACAGATACGCAGTATTTT. It codes for CASSLGTGQVQLVLGTDTQYF.

The CDR3 DNA reads TGTGCCAGCAGCCCGCCTGACAGTAGTGAAAAACTGTTTTTT. This gives the protein CASSPPDSSEKLFF. The rearrangement uses TRBV7-9 and TRBJ1-4; D is perhaps TRBD1 (5 bases). CDR3 size: 14 residues. In germline, CDR1 is SEHNR, CDR2 FQNEAQ (reference sequence). Trimming took off 5 bases at V and 7 bases at J, with 14 bases between the two ends.

The chain is built from TRBV18 and TRBJ2-1, with 9 bases that match TRBD1. The CDR3 spans 17 residues. The junction had 7 bases not matched to a gene; V was cut back by 0 bases and J by 4 bases. Looked up from germline, CDR1 is KGHSH and CDR2 is LQKENI. The CDR3 DNA reads TGTGCCAGCTCACCACCAAACAGGGGGCACCTTTACAATGAGCAGTTCTTC. Protein product: CASSPPNRGHLYNEQFF.

The chain joins TRBV25-1 to TRBJ1-6; TRBD1 matches at 7 bases. Germline trimming cut 1 base from V and 4 bases from J; bases unmatched to any gene: 1. There are 15 residues in the CDR3. Per the germline V gene, CDR1 is MGHDK and CDR2 is SYGVNS. The CDR3 spells CASSELGQYNSPLHF. The CDR3 DNA is TGTGCCAGCAGTGAATTGGGACAGTATAATTCACCCCTCCACTTT.

The rearrangement links TRBV5-1 to TRBJ2-1, with TRBD2 as a possible D gene (7 bases). The germline V and J ends were trimmed by 0 bases and 5 bases, with 12 bases remaining between them. The CDR3 has 15 residues. Per the germline V gene, CDR1 is SGHRS and CDR2 is YFSETQ. This CDR3 reads CASSLVRGAHNEQFF. CDR3 sequence (DNA): TGCGCCAGCAGCTTGGTCCGGGGGGCCCACAATGAGCAGTTCTTC.

V and J are TRBV7-2 and TRBJ2-1; D is possibly TRBD1 (6 bases). Germline CDR1 and CDR2: SGHTA and FQGNSA. Trimming took 5 bases from V and 2 from J, leaving 13 bases between them. This CDR3 is built from 15 residues. CDR3 sequence: CASSSGQTTYNEQFF. DNA for the CDR3: TGTGCCAGCAGCAGCGGACAGACAACCTACAATGAGCAGTTCTTC.

The gene calls are TRBV24-1 and TRBJ2-3; TRBD2 agrees at 9 bases. Trimming took 5 bases from V and 5 from J; bases not matched to a gene: 7. The germline V gene has CDR1 KGHDR and CDR2 SFDVKD. The CDR3 extends over 15 amino acids. For the CDR3, the DNA is TGTGCCACCAGTGCGGTGCGGGGGGGCCAAGATACGCAGTATTTT. Its translation: CATSAVRGGQDTQYF.

The rearrangement uses TRBV6-2 or TRBV6-3 and TRBJ1-2; TRBD1 might be the D (5 bases). The CDR3 is 14 amino acids. V lost 6 bases to trimming and J lost 1 base, with 12 bases between them. Germline values: CDR1 MNHEY, CDR2 SVGEGT. The DNA of the CDR3 is TGTGCCAGCAGCCCCCCCGGGGGTAACTATGGCTACACCTTC. Its translation: CASSPPGGNYGYTF.

This sequence joins TRBV7-9 and TRBJ2-5; 7 nucleotides agree with TRBD2. Germline CDR1 reads SEHNR; CDR2 reads FQNEAQ (reference sequence). Losses at the gene ends were 5 bases for V and 4 bases for J; bases not matched to a gene: 10. This CDR3 comprises 15 residues. DNA of the CDR3: TGTGCCAGCAGCCCCAAGGGACTATCGGCAGAGACCCAGTACTTC. This translates into CASSPKGLSAETQYF.

This chain uses TRBV19 with TRBJ2-7; 9 nucleotides align to TRBD1. After removal of 2 bases from V and 9 bases from J, the junction contained 14 bases not matched to a gene. Germline assignment: CDR1 LNHDA and CDR2 SQIVND (reference sequence). The CDR3 covers 16 residues. The CDR3 sequence: CASSIRQGGEYTRQYF. The CDR3 DNA sequence: TGTGCCAGTAGTATACGACAGGGGGGAGAATATACGAGGCAGTACTTC.

The chain employs TRBV28 and TRBJ1-5, with TRBD1 as a possible D gene (5 bases). The V end lost 3 bases, the J end lost 4 bases, and 16 bases lay between the germline ends. The CDR3 loop spans 16 amino acids. Germline V gives CDR1 MDHEN, CDR2 SYDVKM. The DNA of the CDR3 is TGTGCCAGCAGTTTCCCTGGGGCAGGCTATAATCAGCCCCAGCATTTT. This translates into CASSFPGAGYNQPQHF.

This chain connects TRBV29-1 to TRBJ1-5, with D hard to call. This CDR3 is built from 15 residues. Trimming took off 6 bases at V and 0 bases at J, with 15 bases between the two ends. Germline V gene lookup returns CDR1 SQVTM and CDR2 ANQGSEA. CDR3 amino acids: CSVSGTGNSNQPQHF. Here the CDR3 DNA reads TGCAGCGTCTCCGGCACGGGAAATAGCAATCAGCCCCAGCATTTT.